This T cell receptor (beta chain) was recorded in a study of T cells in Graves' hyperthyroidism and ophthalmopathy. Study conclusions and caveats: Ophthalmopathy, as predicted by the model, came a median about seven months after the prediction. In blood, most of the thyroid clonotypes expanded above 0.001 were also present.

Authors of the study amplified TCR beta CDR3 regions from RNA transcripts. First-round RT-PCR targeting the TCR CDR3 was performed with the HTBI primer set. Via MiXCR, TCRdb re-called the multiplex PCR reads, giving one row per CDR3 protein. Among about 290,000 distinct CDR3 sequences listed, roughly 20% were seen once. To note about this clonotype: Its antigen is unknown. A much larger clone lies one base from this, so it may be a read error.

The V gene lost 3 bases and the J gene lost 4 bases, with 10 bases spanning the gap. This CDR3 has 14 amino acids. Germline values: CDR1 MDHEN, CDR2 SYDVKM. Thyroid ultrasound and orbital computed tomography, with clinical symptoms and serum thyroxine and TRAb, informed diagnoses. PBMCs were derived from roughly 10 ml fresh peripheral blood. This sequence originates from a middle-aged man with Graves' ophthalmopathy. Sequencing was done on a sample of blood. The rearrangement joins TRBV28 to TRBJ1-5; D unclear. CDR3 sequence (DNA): TGTGCCAGCAGTTTTGGCACGGTAAATCAGCCCCAGCATTTT. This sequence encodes CASSFGTVNQPQHF.